This record looks at one TCR beta chain sequence and its context. The antigen is undetermined. The entry originates in a study of cytomegalovirus exposure and HLA in healthy donors. The germline CDR1 and CDR2 sequences are SGHTA and FQGNSA. J gave up 0 bases and V 2 bases, and 8 bases lay outside the gene matches. This CDR3 is built from 17 residues. PCR employed 60 Vbeta and 13 Jbeta primers. Produced via immunoSEQ multiplex PCR; TCRdb's table is partial and in-frame only. The sample gives 80,000 to 100,000 clones, about 69% of which show up once; about 16% is in the top ten. Study results and caveats: Most TCRs appeared rarely, but some public TCRs recurred in many donors.

Sample: PBMCs. The clonotype originates from a woman younger than 35 in good health and CMV-seropositive. The chain has TRBV7-2 and TRBJ2-3; TRBD2 aligns across 7 bases. DNA for the CDR3: TGTGCCAGCAGCTTATTCGCTCGAGCGGGAAGCACAGATACGCAGTATTTT. Translation: CASSLFARAGSTDTQYF.